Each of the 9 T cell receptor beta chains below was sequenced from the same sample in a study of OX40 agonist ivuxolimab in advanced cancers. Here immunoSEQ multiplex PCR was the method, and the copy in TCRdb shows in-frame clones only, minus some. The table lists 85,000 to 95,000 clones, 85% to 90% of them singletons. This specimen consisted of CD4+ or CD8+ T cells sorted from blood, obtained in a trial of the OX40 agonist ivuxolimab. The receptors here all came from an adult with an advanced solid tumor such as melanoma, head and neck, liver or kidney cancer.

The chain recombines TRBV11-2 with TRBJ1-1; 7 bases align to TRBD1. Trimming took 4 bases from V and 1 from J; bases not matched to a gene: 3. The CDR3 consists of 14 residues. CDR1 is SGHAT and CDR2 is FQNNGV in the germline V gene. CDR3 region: CASSSRQGNTEAFF. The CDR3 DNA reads TGTGCCAGCAGCTCCCGACAGGGGAACACTGAAGCTTTCTTT.

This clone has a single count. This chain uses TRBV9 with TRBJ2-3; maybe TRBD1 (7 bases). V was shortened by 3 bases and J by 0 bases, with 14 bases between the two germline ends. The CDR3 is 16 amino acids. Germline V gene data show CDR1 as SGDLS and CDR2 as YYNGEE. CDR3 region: CASSASGGTSTDTQYF. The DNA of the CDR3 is TGTGCCAGCAGCGCATCAGGGGGGACTAGCACAGATACGCAGTATTTT.

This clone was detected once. CDR3: CAVGPGRETGELFF. In DNA form, the CDR3 reads TGTGCCGTCGGGCCCGGACGGGAAACCGGGGAGCTGTTTTTT. The chain employs TRBV10-3 and TRBJ2-2; D may be TRBD2 (5 bases). CDR1 and CDR2 from the germline V gene are ENHRY and SYGVKD. This CDR3 contains 14 residues. Trimming took off 11 bases at V and 5 bases at J, with 18 bases between the two ends.

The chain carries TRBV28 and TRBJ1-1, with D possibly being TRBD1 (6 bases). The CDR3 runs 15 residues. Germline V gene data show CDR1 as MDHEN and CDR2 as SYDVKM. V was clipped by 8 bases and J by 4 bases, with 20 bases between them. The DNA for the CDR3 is TGTGCCAGCCTATCGGGAGGGGGATTAAGCACTGAAGCTTTCTTT. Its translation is CASLSGGGLSTEAFF.

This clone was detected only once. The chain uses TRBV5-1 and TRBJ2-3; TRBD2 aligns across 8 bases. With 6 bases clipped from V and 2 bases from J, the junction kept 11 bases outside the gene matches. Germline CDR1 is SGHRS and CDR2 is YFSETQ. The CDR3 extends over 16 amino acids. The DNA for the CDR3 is TGCGCCAGCAACCATGCGGGGGGTTCTTCCACAGATACGCAGTATTTT. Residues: CASNHAGGSSTDTQYF. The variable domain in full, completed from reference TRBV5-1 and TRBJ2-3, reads KAGVTQTPRYLIKTRGQQVTLSCSPISGHRSVSWYQQTPGQGLQFLFEYFSETQRNKGNFPGRFSGRQFSNSRSEMNVSTLELGDSALYLCASNHAGGSSTDTQYFGPGTRLTVL.

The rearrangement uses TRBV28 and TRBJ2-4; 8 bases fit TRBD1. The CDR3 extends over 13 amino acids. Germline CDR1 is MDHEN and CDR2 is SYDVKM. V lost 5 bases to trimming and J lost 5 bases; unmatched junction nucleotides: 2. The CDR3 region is CASSPGQENIQYF. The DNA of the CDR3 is TGTGCCAGCAGTCCGGGACAGGAAAACATTCAGTACTTC.

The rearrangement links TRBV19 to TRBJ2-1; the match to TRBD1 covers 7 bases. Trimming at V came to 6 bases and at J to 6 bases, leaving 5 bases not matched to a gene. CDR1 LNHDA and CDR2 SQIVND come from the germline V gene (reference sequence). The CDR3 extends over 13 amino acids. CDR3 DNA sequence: TGTGCCAGTAGCAGAACAGGGGCCAATGAGCAGTTCTTC. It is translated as CASSRTGANEQFF. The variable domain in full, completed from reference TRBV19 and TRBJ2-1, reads DGGITQSPKYLFRKEGQNVTLSCEQNLNHDAMYWYRQDPGQGLRLIYYSQIVNDFQKGDIAEGYSVSREKKESFPLTVTSAQKNPTAFYLCASSRTGANEQFFGPGTRLTVL.

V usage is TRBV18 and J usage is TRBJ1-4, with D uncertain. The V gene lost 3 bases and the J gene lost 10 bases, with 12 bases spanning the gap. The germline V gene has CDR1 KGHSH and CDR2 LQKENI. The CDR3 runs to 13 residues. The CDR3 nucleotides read TGTGCCAGCTCACCTACTGAACCCGGAAAACTGTTTTTT. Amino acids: CASSPTEPGKLFF.

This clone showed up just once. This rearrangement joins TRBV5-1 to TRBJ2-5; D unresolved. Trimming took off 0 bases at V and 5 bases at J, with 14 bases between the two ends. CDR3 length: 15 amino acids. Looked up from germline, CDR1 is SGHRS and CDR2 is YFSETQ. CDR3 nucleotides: TGCGCCAGCAGCTTGGTTCGCAGTAACGGCGAGACCCAGTACTTC. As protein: CASSLVRSNGETQYF.